What follows are 21 T cell receptor beta chains derived from one specimen sequenced in a study of cytomegalovirus exposure and HLA in healthy donors. The primer mix had 60 Vbeta and 13 Jbeta primers. The protocol was immunoSEQ multiplex PCR, while the TCRdb copy is restricted to in-frame clones and leaves out a portion. The sample has fewer than 120,000 clones, around 84% seen once. Sequenced: PBMCs. The receptors here all came from a woman aged 25 to 45 in good health and CMV-seronegative.

V and J are TRBV11-2 and TRBJ1-4, with 9 nucleotides matching TRBD1. With V trimmed by 3 bases and J by 6 bases, 2 bases remained unmatched. This CDR3 contains 14 residues. Germline lookup yields CDR1 SGHAT and CDR2 FQNNGV. CDR3 bases: TGTGCCAGCAGCTTGACAGGGGGGGATGAAAAACTGTTTTTT. It is translated as CASSLTGGDEKLFF.

V and J are TRBV7-2 and TRBJ1-5, with D possibly TRBD1 on 5 matching bases. Germline V CDR1 and CDR2: SGHTA, FQGNSA. Trimming stripped 7 bases from V and 6 bases from J, with 16 bases between. The CDR3 has 14 residues. The CDR3 spells CASNTGTFSQPQHF. The CDR3, as DNA: TGTGCCAGCAACACCGGGACTTTCAGTCAGCCCCAGCATTTT.

This clone turned up a few times. J is TRBJ2-5 and V is TRBV25-1; a weak D match, TRBD1 (6 bases). Germline CDR1 is MGHDK and CDR2 is SYGVNS. The CDR3 consists of 15 residues. V was shortened by 6 bases and J by 1 base, with 15 bases between the two germline ends. The DNA for the CDR3 is TGTGCCAGCAGAGGTGACAGGACATTCCAAGAGACCCAGTACTTC. It specifies CASRGDRTFQETQYF. The full variable domain, with the rest looked up from reference TRBV25-1 and TRBJ2-5, is EADIYQTPRYLVIGTGKKITLECSQTMGHDKMYWYQQDPGMELHLIHYSYGVNSTEKGDLSSESTVSRIRTEHFPLTLESARPSHTSQYLCASRGDRTFQETQYFGPGTRLLVL.

The V gene is TRBV6-5, the J gene TRBJ1-2; tentatively, D is TRBD1 (5 bases). Germline loops: CDR1 MNHEY, CDR2 SVGAGI. Trimming shortened V by 6 bases and J by 0 bases, and 8 bases separated the two germline ends. This CDR3 is 13 amino acids long. The CDR3 DNA follows: TGTGCCAGCAGAACAGGACCTAACTATGGCTACACCTTC. Translation: CASRTGPNYGYTF.

The rearrangement joins TRBV7-2 to TRBJ2-7, with TRBD1 identical over 10 bases. The germline CDR1 and CDR2 sequences are SGHTA and FQGNSA. This CDR3 has 16 residues. Losses at the gene ends were 2 bases for V and 3 bases for J; bases not matched to a gene: 7. CDR3 sequence (DNA): TGTGCCAGCAGCTTATCCGGGACAGGGGTCGTCTACGAGCAGTACTTC. Its protein is CASSLSGTGVVYEQYF.

The chain employs TRBV29-1 and TRBJ2-1; tentative D call: TRBD1 (5 bases). V was shortened by 6 bases and J by 2 bases, with 14 bases between the two germline ends. Germline V CDR1 and CDR2: SQVTM, ANQGSEA. The CDR3 is 14 residues long. Here the CDR3 DNA reads TGCAGCGTCACAGGAGCTATTACCTACAATGAGCAGTTCTTC. Its translation: CSVTGAITYNEQFF.

The genes are TRBV14 and TRBJ2-7, with TRBD2 as a possible D gene (5 bases). There are 14 residues in the CDR3. The germline CDR1 and CDR2 sequences are SGHDN and FVKESK. The V gene lost 1 base and the J gene lost 1 base, with 8 bases spanning the gap. CDR3 amino acids: CASSQVRGSYEQYF. The CDR3 bases are TGTGCCAGCAGCCAAGTGCGAGGGTCCTACGAGCAGTACTTC.

This clone was counted only a few times. The CDR3: CASSWGDSGRAGSTDTQYF. The CDR3 DNA sequence: TGTGCCAGCAGCTGGGGAGATAGCGGGAGGGCCGGGAGCACAGATACGCAGTATTTT. This chain connects TRBV4-2 to TRBJ2-3; the match to TRBD2 covers 11 bases. J was trimmed by 0 bases and V by 5 bases; bases with no gene match: 13. The germline V gene encodes CDR1 LGHNA and CDR2 YNFKEQ. The CDR3 consists of 19 residues.

This chain connects TRBV7-9 to TRBJ2-2, with a tentative D call TRBD1 (5 bases). V gave up 1 base and J gave up 7 bases, with 13 bases separating them. The length of the CDR3 is 15 residues. Germline V gene data show CDR1 as SEHNR and CDR2 as FQNEAQ (reference sequence). Here the CDR3 reads CASSLEGVYGGELFF. CDR3 in DNA: TGTGCCAGCAGCTTAGAAGGGGTTTATGGCGGGGAGCTGTTTTTT.

V usage is TRBV27 and J usage is TRBJ2-1; possibly TRBD1 for D (5 bases). The CDR3 loop spans 13 amino acids. Trimming cost V 7 bases and J 7 bases, with 14 bases left between them. Germline V CDR1 and CDR2: MNHEY, SMNVEV (reference sequence). CDR3 sequence: CASKKTAANEQFF. The CDR3 nucleotides are TGTGCCAGCAAGAAGACAGCAGCTAATGAGCAGTTCTTC.

V gene TRBV29-1 combines with J gene TRBJ2-7, with a tentative D call TRBD2 (6 bases). Trimming removed 7 bases from V and 7 bases from J, with 20 bases in between. From germline, CDR1 is SQVTM and CDR2 ANQGSEA. The CDR3 contains 13 residues. CDR3 in amino acids: CSASGPGPYEQYF. The CDR3 DNA sequence: TGCAGCGCCAGCGGGCCAGGGCCGTATGAGCAGTACTTC.

The gene calls are TRBV10-2 and TRBJ2-7, with 8 bases identical to TRBD1. The CDR3 contains 13 residues. V dropped 6 bases and J dropped 5; count of bases not matched to a gene: 6. Germline-derived CDR1 and CDR2 are WSHSY and SAAADI. The CDR3 is CASRGQARNEQYF. CDR3 DNA: TGCGCCAGCAGGGGACAGGCGAGGAACGAGCAGTACTTC.

The chain recombines TRBV28 with TRBJ1-4, with TRBD1 matching 7 bases. CDR1 and CDR2 (germline): MDHEN, SYDVKM. This CDR3 is built from 15 residues. The junction had 9 bases not matched to a gene; V was cut back by 3 bases and J by 8 bases. The CDR3: CASSFLSGGREKLFF. CDR3 DNA: TGTGCCAGCAGTTTTCTTTCAGGGGGGCGCGAAAAACTGTTTTTT.

This rearrangement joins TRBV10-3 to TRBJ1-6; 7 positions match TRBD1. This CDR3 has 13 residues. Trimming at V came to 7 bases and at J to 9 bases, leaving 6 bases not matched to a gene. Germline assignment: CDR1 ENHRY and CDR2 SYGVKD. CDR3 DNA: TGTGCCATCATGGGGGCAGGGGGTTCACCCCTCCACTTT. It is translated as CAIMGAGGSPLHF.

This clone was detected a few times. The rearrangement uses TRBV28 and TRBJ2-3, with a possible D match to TRBD2 (5 bases). The germline V gene encodes CDR1 MDHEN and CDR2 SYDVKM. This CDR3 contains 15 residues. Trimming removed 3 bases at V and 0 bases at J, with 10 bases between. The CDR3 here is CASSFERTSTDTQYF. Written as DNA, the CDR3 is TGTGCCAGCAGTTTCGAGCGGACGAGCACAGATACGCAGTATTTT.

This clone is a singleton in its sample. The V call is TRBV28, the J call TRBJ2-3; 7 bases fit TRBD2. The CDR3 is made up of 16 amino acids. With 7 bases clipped from V and 3 bases from J, the junction kept 13 bases outside the gene matches. CDR1 and CDR2 from the germline V gene are MDHEN and SYDVKM. The CDR3 coding sequence is TGTGCCAGCATTGGGTTTTGGGGGGGTTCAACAGATACGCAGTATTTT. Translation gives CASIGFWGGSTDTQYF.

The CDR3: CAWSETGTNQPQHF. CDR3 in DNA: TGTGCCTGGAGTGAGACAGGGACGAACCAGCCCCAGCATTTT. J is TRBJ1-5 and V is TRBV30, with 7 bases that match TRBD1. Per the germline V gene, CDR1 is GTSNPN and CDR2 is SVGIG (reference sequence). This CDR3 is built from 14 residues. V lost 1 base, J lost 7 bases, and 7 bases stayed unmatched.

V usage is TRBV6-5 and J usage is TRBJ2-2, with D perhaps TRBD2 (6 bases). Germline CDR1 reads MNHEY; CDR2 reads SVGAGI. V lost 1 base, J lost 6 bases, and 9 bases lay in between. The CDR3 has 14 amino acids. CDR3 region: CASSYWGDAGELFF. DNA of the CDR3: TGTGCCAGCAGTTACTGGGGGGATGCCGGGGAGCTGTTTTTT.

As to this clone: The same CDR3 arises from other DNA sequences in this sample as well. The chain has TRBV4-3 and TRBJ1-1; 7 bases are shared with TRBD1. V lost 1 base to trimming and J lost 0 bases; unmatched junction nucleotides: 2. The CDR3 contains 15 residues. In germline, CDR1 is LGHNA, CDR2 YSLEER. CDR3 DNA sequence: TGCGCCAGCAGCCAAGGTGACAGGGTGAACACTGAAGCTTTCTTT. This encodes CASSQGDRVNTEAFF.

The rearrangement links TRBV7-9 to TRBJ1-1; the D is unclear. The V end lost 1 base, the J end lost 0 bases, and 9 bases lay between the germline ends. This CDR3 contains 15 residues. Germline CDR1 SEHNR, CDR2 FQNEAQ (reference sequence). In DNA, the CDR3 is TGTGCCAGCAGCTTAGACGGCCGGGTGAACACTGAAGCTTTCTTT. Its translation is CASSLDGRVNTEAFF.

The rearrangement uses TRBV28 and TRBJ2-7, with no clear D. The V and J ends lost 2 bases and 1 base respectively, with 6 bases between them. CDR1 and CDR2 from the germline V gene are MDHEN and SYDVKM. The CDR3 has 13 residues. The CDR3: CASSLDNSYEQYF. In DNA form, the CDR3 reads TGTGCCAGCAGTTTAGACAATTCCTACGAGCAGTACTTC.